This passage covers 3 T cell receptor beta chains from one sample sequenced in a study of patients and donors after allogeneic stem cell transplantation. TCRdb redid the calling of the RT-PCR reads with MiXCR, one entry per CDR3 protein. The sample holds about 110,000 distinct CDR3 sequences, 35% seen once. The source material was blood, either unsorted or a sorted T cell fraction (not recorded which). The receptors shown here come from a human donor who was either an allogeneic HSCT recipient or a stem cell or donor lymphocyte infusion donor (not recorded which). It is not recorded whose cells these are; they may come from a transplant donor.

The rearrangement links TRBV7-2 to TRBJ1-1; D gene uncertain. There are 17 residues in the CDR3. CDR1 is SGHTA, CDR2 FQGNSA, per germline. The germline V and J ends were trimmed by 8 bases and 0 bases, with 22 bases remaining between them. CDR3 residues: CASGPSHPWALNTEAFF. Written as DNA, the CDR3 is TGTGCCAGCGGGCCCTCCCACCCCTGGGCCCTGAACACTGAAGCTTTCTTT. The entire variable domain, with the rest obtained from reference TRBV7-2 and TRBJ1-1, is as follows: GAGVSQSPSNKVTEKGKDVELRCDPISGHTALYWYRQSLGQGLEFLIYFQGNSAPDKSGLPSDRFSAERTGGSVSTLTIQRTQQEDSAVYLCASGPSHPWALNTEAFFGQGTRLTVV.

The chain has TRBV20-1 and TRBJ2-1, with D perhaps TRBD1 or TRBD2 (5 bases each). The CDR3 consists of 14 residues. Germline loops: CDR1 DFQATT, CDR2 SNEGSKA (reference sequence). The CDR3 loop is CSTKRGPDYNEQFF. The CDR3 DNA is TGCAGCACGAAACGGGGCCCCGACTACAATGAGCAGTTCTTC.

This clonotype appeared a few times. CDR3 region: CASSLAQGLHNEQFF. CDR3 coding DNA: TGTGCCAGCAGTTTAGCGCAGGGACTACACAATGAGCAGTTCTTC. The rearrangement uses TRBV12-3 or TRBV12-4 and TRBJ2-1; 7 positions match TRBD2. CDR3 length: 15 residues. The J segment lost 5 bases and the V segment lost 0 bases, leaving 4 bases of the junction unmatched.